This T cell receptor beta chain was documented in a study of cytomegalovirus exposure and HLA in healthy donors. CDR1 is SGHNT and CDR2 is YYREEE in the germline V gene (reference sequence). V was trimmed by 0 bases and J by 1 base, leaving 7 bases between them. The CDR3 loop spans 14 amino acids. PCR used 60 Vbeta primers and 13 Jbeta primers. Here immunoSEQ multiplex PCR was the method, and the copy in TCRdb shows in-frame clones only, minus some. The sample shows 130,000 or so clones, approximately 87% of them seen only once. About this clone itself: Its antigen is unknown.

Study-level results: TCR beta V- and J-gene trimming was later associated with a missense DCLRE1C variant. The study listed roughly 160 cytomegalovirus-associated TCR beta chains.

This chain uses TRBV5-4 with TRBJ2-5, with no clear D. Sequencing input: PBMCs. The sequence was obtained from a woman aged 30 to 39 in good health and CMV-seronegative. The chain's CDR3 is CASSLVGVQETQYF. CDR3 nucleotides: TGTGCCAGCAGCTTGGTTGGAGTCCAAGAGACCCAGTACTTC.